The sequence of this T cell receptor (beta chain) was determined in a study of T cell responses to AZD1222 COVID-19 vaccine. Study conclusions and caveats: Close to half of all spike-specific TCRs reportedly target regions of the variants that are unmutated.

This clone was counted only a few times. The antigen is not known. Method: immunoSEQ multiplex PCR; TCRdb's copy keeps in-frame clones and lacks some. The repertoire has about 140,000 clones, over 75% of them found once; the top ten carry approximately 4.5%. V was clipped by 1 base and J by 9 bases, with 16 bases between them. Germline V gives CDR1 SGHNT, CDR2 YYREEE (reference sequence). The CDR3 is made up of 15 amino acids. The chain employs TRBV5-4 and TRBJ2-2; D may be TRBD2 (6 bases). The material was peripheral blood, obtained on day 0 of AZD1222 vaccination. The TCR originated in an adult in good health. CDR3 protein: CASSLTGGTGRELFF. The DNA of the CDR3 is TGTGCCAGCAGCTTGACGGGCGGGACTGGCCGGGAGCTGTTTTTT.